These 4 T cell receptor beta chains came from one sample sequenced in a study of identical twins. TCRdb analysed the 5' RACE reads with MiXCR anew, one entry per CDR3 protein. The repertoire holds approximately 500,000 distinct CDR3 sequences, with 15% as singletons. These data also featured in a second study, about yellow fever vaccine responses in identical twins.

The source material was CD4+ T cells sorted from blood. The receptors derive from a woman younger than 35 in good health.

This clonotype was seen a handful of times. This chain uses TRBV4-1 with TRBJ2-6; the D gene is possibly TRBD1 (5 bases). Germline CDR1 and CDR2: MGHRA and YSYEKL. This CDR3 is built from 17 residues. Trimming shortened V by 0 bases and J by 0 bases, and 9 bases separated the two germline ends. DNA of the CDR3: TGCGCCAGCAGCCAAGAACAGGTGGGCTCTGGGGCCAACGTCCTGACTTTC. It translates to CASSQEQVGSGANVLTF.

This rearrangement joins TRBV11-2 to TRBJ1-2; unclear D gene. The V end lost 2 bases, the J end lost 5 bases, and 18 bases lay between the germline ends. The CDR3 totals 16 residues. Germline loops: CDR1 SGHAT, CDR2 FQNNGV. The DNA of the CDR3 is TGTGCCAGCAGCTTAATTTCCACACCTGCTGGATATGGCTACACCTTC. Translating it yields CASSLISTPAGYGYTF.

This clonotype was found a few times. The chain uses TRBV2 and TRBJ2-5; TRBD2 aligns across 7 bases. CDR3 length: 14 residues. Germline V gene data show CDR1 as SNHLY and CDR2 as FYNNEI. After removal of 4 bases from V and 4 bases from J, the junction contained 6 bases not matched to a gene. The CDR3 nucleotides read TGTGCCAGCAGTGTAGCGGAGCGGGGAGAGACCCAGTACTTC. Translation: CASSVAERGETQYF.

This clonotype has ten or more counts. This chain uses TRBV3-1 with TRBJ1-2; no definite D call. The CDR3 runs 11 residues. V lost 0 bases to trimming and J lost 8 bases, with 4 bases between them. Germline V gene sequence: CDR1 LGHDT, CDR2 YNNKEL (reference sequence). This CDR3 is CASSQDRGYTF. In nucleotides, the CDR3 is TGTGCCAGCAGCCAAGATCGAGGCTACACCTTC.